One and the same sample provided the 18 T cell receptor beta chains below, sequenced in a study of T cell changes during pregnancy in multiple sclerosis. The repertoire was sequenced with immunoSEQ multiplex PCR; TCRdb's copy has only in-frame clones and lacks some. The data contain some 29,000 clones, nearly 90% of them singletons. The sequenced sample was CD8+ T cells from peripheral blood mononuclear cells, obtained in the third trimester of pregnancy. The source of these receptors is a female donor with multiple sclerosis, enrolled in a pregnancy study.

The chain employs TRBV7-8 and TRBJ1-2; TRBD1 aligns across 9 bases. V lost 1 base and J lost 3; bases outside the gene matches: 0. The CDR3 spans 14 residues. Germline V CDR1 and CDR2: SGHVS, FQNEAQ. In DNA, the CDR3 is TGTGCCAGCAGCTTAGGGACAGGGGACTATGGCTACACCTTC. This encodes CASSLGTGDYGYTF. Filled out from reference TRBV7-8 and TRBJ1-2, the complete variable domain reads GAGVSQSPRYKVAKRGQDVALRCDPISGHVSLFWYQQALGQGPEFLTYFQNEAQLDKSGLPSDRFFAERPEGSVSTLKIQRTQQEDSAVYLCASSLGTGDYGYTFGSGTRLTVV.

The CDR3 reads CASSVREGVHEKLFF. CDR3 nucleotides: TGTGCCAGCAGCGTAAGGGAAGGGGTTCATGAAAAACTGTTTTTT. The gene calls are TRBV9 and TRBJ1-4; TRBD1 might be the D (5 bases). The germline gives CDR1 SGDLS, CDR2 YYNGEE. The CDR3 sequence is 15 residues long. V was clipped by 1 base and J by 6 bases, with 13 bases between them. Filled out from reference TRBV9 and TRBJ1-4, the complete variable domain reads DSGVTQTPKHLITATGQRVTLRCSPRSGDLSVYWYQQSLDQGLQFLIQYYNGEERAKGNILERFSAQQFPDLHSELNLSSLELGDSALYFCASSVREGVHEKLFFGSGTQLSVL.

The chain is built from TRBV7-6 and TRBJ2-1; no firm D call. Looked up from germline, CDR1 is SGHVS and CDR2 is FNYEAQ. The V end lost 4 bases, the J end lost 9 bases, and 10 bases lay between the germline ends. This CDR3 is 12 amino acids long. The CDR3 sequence is CASSSNDPEQFF. As DNA, the CDR3 is TGTGCCAGCAGCTCTAATGATCCTGAGCAGTTCTTC. The full variable domain, rest sourced from reference TRBV7-6 and TRBJ2-1, is GAGVSQSPRYKVTKRGQDVALRCDPISGHVSLYWYRQALGQGPEFLTYFNYEAQQDKSGLPNDRFSAERPEGSISTLTIQRTEQRDSAMYRCASSSNDPEQFFGPGTRLTVL.

This chain links TRBV9 with TRBJ1-2, with 9 bases identical to TRBD1. The germline V gene has CDR1 SGDLS and CDR2 YYNGEE. The CDR3 sequence is 14 residues long. V lost 1 base to trimming and J lost 8 bases; unmatched junction nucleotides: 6. The DNA for the CDR3 is TGTGCCAGCAGCGTAAAAACAGGGGGCGACGGCTACACCTTC. Protein sequence: CASSVKTGGDGYTF.

J is TRBJ1-1 and V is TRBV9; 8 bases agree with TRBD1. V shed 3 bases, J shed 1 base, and the junction held 8 bases outside the gene matches. This CDR3 spans 16 amino acids. The V gene's germline CDR1 is SGDLS and CDR2 YYNGEE. The CDR3 loop reads CASSATGGGRNTEAFF. CDR3 sequence (DNA): TGTGCCAGCAGCGCCACAGGGGGAGGGAGGAACACTGAAGCTTTCTTT. The full variable domain, completed using reference TRBV9 and TRBJ1-1, is DSGVTQTPKHLITATGQRVTLRCSPRSGDLSVYWYQQSLDQGLQFLIQYYNGEERAKGNILERFSAQQFPDLHSELNLSSLELGDSALYFCASSATGGGRNTEAFFGQGTRLTVV.

The chain is built from TRBV9 and TRBJ2-1; possibly TRBD2 for D (5 bases). Between the trimmed V and J ends, which lost 4 bases and 8 bases, there was a span of 7 bases. The CDR3 length is 11 residues. CDR1 and CDR2 from the germline V gene are SGDLS and YYNGEE. The CDR3 here is CASSSRDEQFF. CDR3 sequence (DNA): TGTGCCAGCAGCTCGCGGGATGAGCAGTTCTTC.

The chain links TRBV6-4 to TRBJ1-2; D unclear. Trimming removed 3 bases from V and 2 bases from J, with 10 bases in between. CDR1 MRHNA and CDR2 SNTAGT come from the germline V gene. This CDR3 has 14 amino acids. The CDR3, as DNA: TGTGCCAGCAGTGAGTACCCAGGAAACTATGGCTACACCTTC. Its protein is CASSEYPGNYGYTF.

This chain uses TRBV19 with TRBJ2-7, with TRBD2 identical over 12 bases. Germline CDR1 LNHDA, CDR2 SQIVND (reference sequence). Unmatched junction bases numbered 9, after V lost 8 bases and J lost 4 bases. The CDR3 consists of 15 residues. The chain's CDR3 is CASSPSLAGGYEQYF. Written as DNA, the CDR3 is TGTGCCAGTTCCCCCTCCCTAGCGGGGGGGTACGAGCAGTACTTC.

The chain links TRBV9 to TRBJ2-1; 13 bases are a match to TRBD2. The germline V gene has CDR1 SGDLS and CDR2 YYNGEE. The V gene end was trimmed by 0 bases and the J gene end by 9 bases; junction bases not matched to a gene: 15. CDR3 length: 19 residues. The CDR3 region has the DNA TGTGCCAGCAGCGTAGACCCTTCCACTAGCGGGAGGGCCGACCGTGAGCAGTTCTTC. It encodes CASSVDPSTSGRADREQFF.

This rearrangement joins TRBV29-1 to TRBJ2-7, with 12 positions matching TRBD2. The CDR3 is made up of 15 amino acids. CDR1 is SQVTM and CDR2 is ANQGSEA in the germline V gene. J gave up 2 bases and V 4 bases, and 6 bases lay outside the gene matches. The CDR3 bases are TGCAGCGTTGGGAGGGGACTAGCGGGCCCCTACGAGCAGTACTTC. It encodes CSVGRGLAGPYEQYF.

This clone has more than one count but fewer than ten. The gene calls are TRBV2 and TRBJ2-7, with a possible D match to TRBD1 (6 bases). V dropped 7 bases and J dropped 1 base, with 17 bases sitting between them. The CDR3 is 15 amino acids. Per the germline V gene, CDR1 is SNHLY and CDR2 is FYNNEI. The CDR3 DNA sequence: TGTGCCAGCATTTTACCTTTTCAGGGGTCCTACGAGCAGTACTTC. It is translated as CASILPFQGSYEQYF.

The chain recombines TRBV4-1 with TRBJ2-3, with D unresolved. CDR3 size: 12 residues. Trimming removed 0 bases from V and 6 bases from J, with 4 bases in between. CDR1 is MGHRA, CDR2 YSYEKL, per germline. The CDR3 coding sequence is TGCGCCAGCAGCCAAGACGGGGATACGCAGTATTTT. Residues: CASSQDGDTQYF.

This clone was counted once. The gene calls are TRBV7-9 and TRBJ2-7; 10 bases match TRBD1. The CDR3 covers 14 residues. Germline trimming cut 2 bases from V and 3 bases from J; bases unmatched to any gene: 1. Germline V gives CDR1 SEHNR, CDR2 FQNEAQ (reference sequence). The CDR3 DNA follows: TGTGCCAGCAGCTTACGGGACAGGGGCTACGAGCAGTACTTC. The encoded protein is CASSLRDRGYEQYF.

V gene TRBV14 combines with J gene TRBJ2-7; the D gene is possibly TRBD2 (6 bases). With 1 base removed from V and 9 bases from J, the gap between germline ends came to 25 bases. Germline V CDR1 and CDR2: SGHDN, FVKESK. The CDR3 runs 17 residues. CDR3 in amino acids: CASSQGIRWRGLRGQYF. The CDR3 region has the DNA TGTGCCAGCAGCCAAGGGATCAGGTGGCGGGGTCTACGCGGGCAGTACTTC.

The genes are TRBV19 and TRBJ1-2; 9 bases match TRBD1. Looked up from germline, CDR1 is LNHDA and CDR2 is SQIVND (reference sequence). The CDR3 is 13 residues long. The CDR3 DNA follows: TGTGCTATTTCTGGGACAGGGAACTATGGCTACACCTTC. The encoded protein is CAISGTGNYGYTF.

With regard to this clone: Germline is not matched at one junction end, which may reflect a read error. The chain joins TRBV2 to TRBJ1-2; no reliable D call. Germline-derived CDR1 and CDR2 are SNHLY and FYNNEI. This CDR3 has 14 amino acids. The CDR3 DNA follows: TGTGCCAGCAGCGAAGGTGTCGGGAACTATGGCTACACCTTC. Its translation: CASSEGVGNYGYTF.

The chain links TRBV4-1 to TRBJ2-1, with D possibly matching TRBD2 (5 bases). This CDR3 spans 14 amino acids. Trimming removed 6 bases at V and 4 bases at J, with 13 bases between. Germline V gene lookup returns CDR1 MGHRA and CDR2 YSYEKL. CDR3: CASRAEGGYNEQFF. The CDR3, as DNA: TGCGCCAGCAGGGCGGAAGGAGGTTACAATGAGCAGTTCTTC.

In this sample, this clone turned up once. Within the sample, other DNA sequences also encode this same CDR3. The chain joins TRBV27 to TRBJ2-1, with D hard to call. V was clipped by 0 bases and J by 0 bases, with 6 bases between them. This CDR3 contains 15 residues. The germline V gene has CDR1 MNHEY and CDR2 SMNVEV (reference sequence). In nucleotides, the CDR3 is TGTGCCAGCAGTTTATCGGTGAGCTCCTACAATGAGCAGTTCTTC. Translated, it gives CASSLSVSSYNEQFF.